This TCR beta chain originates from a study of Graves' ophthalmopathy and Graves' hyperthyroidism. The authors amplified TCR beta CDR3 regions, and they did so from RNA transcripts for repertoire sequencing. A first-round RT-PCR used HTBI primers, followed by a second-round multiplex PCR. A single record per CDR3 protein comes from TCRdb applying MiXCR to the multiplex PCR reads. Altogether about 740,000 distinct CDR3 sequences are present, 40% being singletons, with the ten largest covering less than 55%. V was clipped by 3 bases and J by 4 bases; unmatched bases: 9. There are 16 residues in the CDR3. CDR1 is DFQATT and CDR2 is SNEGSKA in the germline V gene (reference sequence).

The sequence came from an adult man with Graves' ophthalmopathy. Sample: peripheral blood. This chain joins TRBV20-1 and TRBJ2-2; 9 positions match TRBD1. The CDR3 DNA sequence: TGCAGTGCTAGGGTGGGACAGGGTGGATTCACCGGGGAGCTGTTTTTT. This translates into CSARVGQGGFTGELFF.